A single sample is the source of the 24 T cell receptor beta chains below, sequenced in a study of T cells in women clearing cervical HPV infection. TCRdb's copy holds only in-frame clones and misses some; the assay was immunoSEQ multiplex PCR. The listing records around 30,000 clones. Sequences were obtained from blood buffy coat. Every receptor here comes from a woman aged 18-70 years with a cervical HPV16 infection that either progressed to CIN3+ or cleared (not recorded which).

Turning to this clone: The CDR3 end lies 3 residues beyond the end of the read and is filled in from the germline J gene. The chain recombines TRBV11-1 with TRBJ1-6; perhaps TRBD1 as D (5 bases). The CDR3 is 13 amino acids. Trimming took off 1 base at V and 10 bases at J, with 8 bases between the two ends. CDR1 and CDR2 (germline): SGHAT, FQDESV (reference sequence). The part of the CDR3 DNA that was read is TGTGCCAGCAGCTTAGAGGGGTTCTCACCC. This sequence encodes CASSLEGFSP. Given in full, the CDR3 is CASSLEGFSPLHF.

As regards this clone: The read gets to within 3 residues of the CDR3 end, and the germline J gene fills in the rest. This rearrangement joins TRBV5-1 to TRBJ2-3; the match to TRBD2 covers 16 bases. CDR3 length: 18 amino acids. Germline CDR1 reads SGHRS; CDR2 reads YFSETQ. Losses at the gene ends were 4 bases for V and 3 bases for J; bases not matched to a gene: 8. The CDR3 protein is CASSPGLAGGHRTDTQYF. The DNA read from the CDR3 is TGCGCCAGCAGCCCGGGACTAGCGGGGGGGCACAGGACAGATACG.

Of note for this clone: The read stops 3 residues short of the end of the CDR3; the missing end is completed from the germline J gene. Other DNA sequences within the sample encode an identical CDR3. J is TRBJ1-3 and V is TRBV7-9; possible D gene TRBD1, 5 bases. The CDR3 runs to 15 residues. V was cut by 3 bases and J by 0 bases, with 9 bases left in between. Germline V gene data show CDR1 as SEHNR and CDR2 as FQNEAQ (reference sequence). The part of the CDR3 DNA that was read is TGTGCCAGCAGCTTTTGGGACTTCTCTGGAAACACC. Protein: CASSFWDFSGNT. In full, the CDR3 reads CASSFWDFSGNTIYF.

Notes on this clone: The read ends 3 residues early relative to the CDR3; the germline J gene fills the gap. This chain connects TRBV11-3 to TRBJ2-7; 8 positions agree with TRBD1. Looked up from germline, CDR1 is SGHNT and CDR2 is YENEEA. V gave up 3 bases and J gave up 6 bases; unmatched junction bases: 1. The CDR3 consists of 12 residues. CDR3 DNA (partial): TGTGCCAGCAGCTTCGACAGGGGCGAG. This translates into CASSFDRGE. In full, the CDR3 is CASSFDRGEQYF.

For this clone: The read comes to an end 3 residues before the CDR3 does, leaving the germline J gene to fill in the end. V gene TRBV2 combines with J gene TRBJ2-5; 9 nucleotides agree with TRBD1. CDR3 length equals 15 residues. From germline, CDR1 is SNHLY and CDR2 FYNNEI. J gave up 7 bases and V 7 bases, and 13 bases lay outside the gene matches. The CDR3 bases that were read are TGTGCCAGCATGCGCCCGGGACAGGGAAGTTGGACC. This encodes CASMRPGQGSWT. The CDR3, in full, reads CASMRPGQGSWTQYF.

CDR3 protein: CASSFSGKKLFF. The covered CDR3 bases are TGTGCCAGTAGTTTTTCGGGGAAAAAG. This chain links TRBV19 with TRBJ2-2, with a weak D call TRBD2 (5 bases). The read ends 3 residues shy of where the CDR3 ends; the end is completed using the germline J gene. This CDR3 spans 12 amino acids. Germline values: CDR1 LNHDA, CDR2 SQIVND (reference sequence). Complete variable domain (other parts from reference TRBV19 and TRBJ2-2): DGGITQSPKYLFRKEGQNVTLSCEQNLNHDAMYWYRQDPGQGLRLIYYSQIVNDFQKGDIAEGYSVSREKKESFPLTVTSAQKNPTAFYLCASSFSGKKLFFGEGSRLTVL.

In the case of this clone: The read finishes 3 residues shy of the CDR3 end, and the germline J gene is used to complete it. The chain joins TRBV10-1 to TRBJ2-7, with a weak D call TRBD1 (5 bases). Germline values: CDR1 WNHNN, CDR2 SYGVQD (reference sequence). V was clipped by 5 bases and J by 4 bases, with 15 bases between them. This CDR3 is 14 amino acids long. CDR3 region: CASSKGLDRYEQYF. Partial CDR3 DNA: TGCGCCAGCAGTAAGGGGTTGGATCGGTACGAG.

The part of the CDR3 DNA that was read is TGTGCCAGCAGCTTGGGACAGGGTGGC. Residues: CASSLGQGG. The CDR3 in its entirety is CASSLGQGGYTF. The chain uses TRBV5-4 and TRBJ1-2, with TRBD1 matching 7 bases. From the germline J gene comes the end of the CDR3, since the read stops 3 residues before it. The trim removed 0 bases at V and 7 bases at J, leaving 0 bases unmatched. The CDR3 is 12 amino acids. Germline values: CDR1 SGHNT, CDR2 YYREEE (reference sequence).

On this clone itself: The read terminates 3 residues before the CDR3 end, so the remaining end is supplied by the germline J gene. This chain joins TRBV7-8 and TRBJ2-7, with TRBD1 matching 9 bases. The CDR3 has 14 amino acids. J was trimmed by 6 bases and V by 4 bases; bases with no gene match: 7. Germline CDR1 is SGHVS and CDR2 is FQNEAQ. The CDR3 bases that were read are TGTGCCAGCAGCTCATGGACAGGGGAGGCCGAG. Protein sequence: CASSSWTGEAE. The complete CDR3 reads CASSSWTGEAEQYF. Together with reference TRBV7-8 and TRBJ2-7, the CDR3 gives the full variable domain: GAGVSQSPRYKVAKRGQDVALRCDPISGHVSLFWYQQALGQGPEFLTYFQNEAQLDKSGLPSDRFFAERPEGSVSTLKIQRTQQEDSAVYLCASSSWTGEAEQYFGPGTRLTVT.

Comments on this clone: The read is 3 residues too short to cover the CDR3 end, so that end is filled in from the germline J gene. V is TRBV19 and J is TRBJ2-4; possibly TRBD2 for D (5 bases). There are 12 residues in the CDR3. The germline V gene has CDR1 LNHDA and CDR2 SQIVND (reference sequence). The CDR3 loop is CASNDRPAGQYF. The part of the CDR3 DNA that was read is TGTGCCAGTAACGACCGACCGGCGGGT.

Of note for this clone: Sequencing ends 3 residues short of the CDR3 end; the germline J gene provides the rest. V gene TRBV5-6 combines with J gene TRBJ2-2, with a weak D call TRBD1 (6 bases). CDR1 is SGHDT and CDR2 is YYEEEE in the germline V gene. This CDR3 is built from 15 residues. CDR3 DNA, as far as it was read: TGTGCCAGCAGCTTGGTACAGGGAGACATTGAAAAG. Amino acids: CASSLVQGDIEK. The whole CDR3 sequence is CASSLVQGDIEKLFF.

On this clone itself: The read gets to within 3 residues of the CDR3 end, and the germline J gene fills in the rest. J is TRBJ2-3 and V is TRBV10-3; D remains ambiguous. With 3 bases removed from V and 2 bases from J, the gap between germline ends came to 15 bases. Germline V CDR1 and CDR2: ENHRY, SYGVKD. The CDR3 spans 16 residues. CDR3 amino acids: CAISEVRNYDTDTQYF. The CDR3 DNA, read in part, is TGTGCCATCAGTGAAGTCCGGAACTATGACACAGATACG.

As regards this clone: The CDR3 end lies 3 residues beyond the end of the read and is filled in from the germline J gene. V usage is TRBV15 and J usage is TRBJ2-4; perhaps TRBD2 as D (6 bases). Looked up from germline, CDR1 is LNHNV and CDR2 is YYDKDF (reference sequence). The CDR3 contains 14 residues. Between the trimmed V and J ends, which lost 0 bases and 8 bases, there was a span of 11 bases. The CDR3 reads CATSRDWRGDIQYF. Incomplete CDR3 DNA: TGTGCCACCAGCAGAGATTGGAGGGGCGACATT.

About this clone: From the germline J gene comes the end of the CDR3, since the read stops 3 residues before it. The gene calls are TRBV2 and TRBJ2-5, with 10 bases fitting TRBD2. Germline V gene data show CDR1 as SNHLY and CDR2 as FYNNEI. The CDR3 consists of 14 residues. The J segment lost 2 bases and the V segment lost 4 bases, leaving 1 base of the junction unmatched. Incomplete CDR3 DNA: TGTGCCAGCAGTGTACTAGCGGGGCAAGAGACC. The encoded protein is CASSVLAGQET. The whole CDR3 protein is CASSVLAGQETQYF.

Concerning this clone itself: Its ends do not fully match the called genes, so a read error is possible. The read gets to within 3 residues of the CDR3 end, and the germline J gene fills in the rest. Other DNA sequences in the sample encode the same CDR3. The chain joins TRBV2 to TRBJ1-3, with 8 bases identical to TRBD1. CDR3 length: 17 residues. Germline V gives CDR1 SNHLY, CDR2 FYNNEI. The sequenced part of the CDR3 DNA is TGTGCCAGCAGTGCCGGACAGGGCCGTTACTCTGGAAACACT. Its translation: CASSAGQGRYSGNT. The whole CDR3 sequence reads CASSAGQGRYSGNTIYF.

Worth noting for this clone: The read stops 3 residues short of the end of the CDR3; the missing end is completed from the germline J gene. The V gene is TRBV20-1, the J gene TRBJ1-6; unclear D gene. CDR1 and CDR2 (germline): DFQATT, SNEGSKA (reference sequence). V lost 0 bases and J lost 12, with 15 bases in between. The CDR3 is made up of 14 amino acids. The part of the CDR3 DNA that was read is TGCAGTGCTAGAGAGTCCCTAAATCTCGGACCC. It yields the protein CSARESLNLGP. The whole CDR3 region reads CSARESLNLGPLHF.

On this clone itself: The read halts 3 residues ahead of the CDR3 end, with the missing end drawn from the germline J gene. J is TRBJ1-1 and V is TRBV18; possibly TRBD1 for D (5 bases). V was cut by 0 bases and J by 4 bases, with 9 bases left in between. CDR3 length: 14 residues. CDR1 and CDR2 from the germline V gene are KGHSH and LQKENI. CDR3 loop: CASSPPGAATEAFF. The sequenced part of the CDR3 DNA is TGTGCCAGCTCACCACCAGGGGCCGCCACTGAA.

About this clone: Read coverage stops 3 residues before the CDR3 terminus; the germline J gene supplies the remainder. The rearrangement uses TRBV11-1 and TRBJ2-5; D possibly corresponds to TRBD1 (5 bases). V was shortened by 2 bases and J by 3 bases, with 13 bases between the two germline ends. The CDR3 has 15 amino acids. Germline V gives CDR1 SGHAT, CDR2 FQDESV (reference sequence). The CDR3 bases that were read are TGTGCCAGCAGCTTATCAGGGTGGGGAAAAGAGACC. Protein: CASSLSGWGKET. The CDR3 reads in full as CASSLSGWGKETQYF. Filled out from reference TRBV11-1 and TRBJ2-5, the complete variable domain reads EAEVAQSPRYKITEKSQAVAFWCDPISGHATLYWYRQILGQGPELLVQFQDESVVDDSQLPKDRFSAERLKGVDSTLKIQPAELGDSAMYLCASSLSGWGKETQYFGPGTRLLVL.

Of note for this clone: From the germline J gene comes the end of the CDR3, since the read stops 3 residues before it. The chain employs TRBV20-1 and TRBJ1-6; D may be TRBD1 (5 bases). The CDR3 length is 14 residues. Germline CDR1 and CDR2: DFQATT and SNEGSKA (reference sequence). V was pared by 2 bases and J by 7 bases, with 12 bases between. Incomplete CDR3 DNA: TGCAGTGCTAGACCGACAGCCTCAAATTCACCC. Protein product: CSARPTASNSP. The whole CDR3 sequence reads CSARPTASNSPLHF.

About this clone: The read ends 3 residues before the CDR3 terminus; that terminus is restored from the germline J gene. V gene TRBV5-6 combines with J gene TRBJ1-2, with a weak D call TRBD1 (5 bases). V shed 9 bases and J shed 1 base, with 16 bases lying between them. The CDR3 loop spans 14 amino acids. Germline V gene lookup returns CDR1 SGHDT and CDR2 YYEEEE. CDR3 sequence: CATSRGGVNYGYTF. The covered CDR3 bases are TGTGCCACCTCACGGGGGGGTGTTAACTATGGC.

To note about this clone: The CDR3 is cut off 3 residues early in the read; its end comes from the germline J gene. This chain connects TRBV5-5 to TRBJ1-2; D is unresolved. With 1 base removed from V and 4 bases from J, the gap between germline ends came to 8 bases. This CDR3 contains 13 residues. Germline V gene data show CDR1 as SGHKS and CDR2 as YYEKEE (reference sequence). Incomplete CDR3 DNA: TGTGCCAGCAGCTTGCCAGGAGTCTATGGC. The encoded protein is CASSLPGVYG. The CDR3, in full, reads CASSLPGVYGYTF.

Remarks on this clone: The CDR3 is cut off 3 residues early in the read; its end comes from the germline J gene. The gene calls are TRBV18 and TRBJ1-5, with 8 positions matching TRBD1. The CDR3 sequence is 18 residues long. CDR1 and CDR2 from the germline V gene are KGHSH and LQKENI. With 1 base clipped from V and 0 bases from J, the junction kept 8 bases outside the gene matches. The CDR3 bases that were read are TGTGCCAGCTCACCACGAAGGAACAGGGGGGATAGCAATCAGCCC. Translating gives CASSPRRNRGDSNQP. The whole CDR3 is CASSPRRNRGDSNQPQHF.

Comments on this clone: The read comes to an end 3 residues before the CDR3 does, leaving the germline J gene to fill in the end. The genes are TRBV20-1 and TRBJ2-1, with 8 bases matching TRBD2. Per the germline V gene, CDR1 is DFQATT and CDR2 is SNEGSKA (reference sequence). The CDR3 spans 16 residues. With V trimmed by 3 bases and J by 3 bases, 10 bases remained unmatched. The CDR3 DNA, read in part, is TGCAGTGCTAGGGGTAGCGGGGCTTCAGTCTACAATGAG. Its protein is CSARGSGASVYNE. The full CDR3 reads CSARGSGASVYNEQFF.

In regard to this clone: The read finishes 3 residues shy of the CDR3 end, and the germline J gene is used to complete it. This chain joins TRBV6-1 and TRBJ2-4; 8 bases are a match to TRBD1. Germline CDR1 is MNHNS and CDR2 is SASEGT. The CDR3 runs to 16 residues. The V segment lost 4 bases and the J segment 3 bases; nucleotides outside the gene matches: 8. Incomplete CDR3 DNA: TGTGCCAGCAGTGGTCGGAGACAGGGGCTCAAAAACATT. Its protein is CASSGRRQGLKNI. From start to end, the CDR3 is CASSGRRQGLKNIQYF.